The 2 T cell receptor beta chains below come from one sample, sequenced in a study of identifying expanded T cells in peripheral blood. Sequenced by immunoSEQ multiplex PCR; TCRdb stores in-frame clones only, minus some. The data hold about 94,000 clones, with roughly 86% observed a single time. Sample: blood. The receptors originated from a person aged 18 to 75 in good health.

This clone was counted a single time. V and J are TRBV2 and TRBJ2-3; 13 bases agree with TRBD2. The trim removed 5 bases at V and 8 bases at J, leaving 7 bases unmatched. This CDR3 region has 15 residues. CDR1 and CDR2 (germline): SNHLY, FYNNEI. CDR3 amino acids: CASSTGLAGAGTQYF. Here the CDR3 DNA reads TGTGCCAGCAGTACCGGACTAGCGGGAGCAGGTACGCAGTATTTT.

A few counts support this clone. This rearrangement joins TRBV2 to TRBJ1-5; D not resolved. V was clipped by 3 bases and J by 3 bases, with 6 bases between them. The CDR3 covers 13 residues. The germline gives CDR1 SNHLY, CDR2 FYNNEI. CDR3: CASSDDNNQPQHF. DNA for the CDR3: TGTGCCAGCAGTGACGATAACAATCAGCCCCAGCATTTT. Full variable domain (missing parts from reference TRBV2 and TRBJ1-5): EPEVTQTPSHQVTQMGQEVILRCVPISNHLYFYWYRQILGQKVEFLVSFYNNEISEKSEIFDDQFSVERPDGSNFTLKIRSTKLEDSAMYFCASSDDNNQPQHFGDGTRLSIL.